These T cell receptor beta chains were read from a single sample in a study of patients and donors after allogeneic stem cell transplantation. Each CDR3 protein gets one entry after TCRdb re-called the RT-PCR reads with MiXCR. Of 57,000 or so distinct CDR3 sequences listed, roughly 13% are singletons. The sample consisted of blood, either unsorted or a sorted T cell fraction (not recorded which). All receptors come from a human donor who was either an allogeneic HSCT recipient or a stem cell or donor lymphocyte infusion donor (not recorded which). It is not recorded whose cells these are; they may come from a transplant donor. The CDR3 runs from the conserved cysteine through the conserved F or W. The order of the fields is CDR3 length, V gene, J gene, CDR3 protein.

length: 15; V: TRBV27; J: TRBJ2-2; CDR3: CASSFGTMNTGELFF
length: 15; V: TRBV28; J: TRBJ1-1; CDR3: CASSPLGTETTEAFF
length: 15; V: TRBV29-1; J: TRBJ2-1; CDR3: CSVEPAGVPYNEQFF
length: 13; V: TRBV10-3; J: TRBJ1-1; CDR3: CAIMGGGGTEAFF
length: 13; V: TRBV7-2; J: TRBJ2-1; CDR3: CATGGGPYNEQFF
length: 16; V: TRBV19; J: TRBJ1-2; CDR3: CASSKAIVASTYGYTF
length: 13; V: TRBV10-3; J: TRBJ1-2; CDR3: CAISALTGQGYTF
length: 15; V: TRBV20-1; J: TRBJ2-1; CDR3: CSAKRNRGRDNEQFF
length: 12; V: TRBV14; J: TRBJ1-2; CDR3: CASSRFSYGYTF
length: 11; V: TRBV7-2; J: TRBJ2-1; CDR3: CASSLVDEQFF
length: 15; V: TRBV7-9; J: TRBJ1-5; CDR3: CASSLSAGRNQPQHF
length: 12; V: TRBV27; J: TRBJ2-3; CDR3: CASRPSTDTQYF
length: 12; V: TRBV11-3; J: TRBJ2-1; CDR3: CASSLSLDEQFF
length: 15; V: TRBV18; J: TRBJ2-7; CDR3: CASSPQNRGVVEQYF
length: 14; V: TRBV29-1; J: TRBJ2-2; CDR3: CSVERGPGTGELFF
length: 18; V: TRBV19; J: TRBJ1-1; CDR3: CASSIDPIGGHLNTEAFF
length: 13; V: TRBV24-1; J: TRBJ2-2; CDR3: CATPALNTGELFF
length: 15; V: TRBV18; J: TRBJ2-5; CDR3: CASSPLAGGGETQYF
length: 14; V: TRBV5-1; J: TRBJ2-7; CDR3: CASSLDPRAFEQYF
length: 20; V: TRBV5-1; J: TRBJ2-2; CDR3: CASSLGASLLAGGHTGELFF
length: 17; V: TRBV6-1; J: TRBJ2-1; CDR3: CASSESELAGVSGSSFF
length: 15; V: TRBV7-8; J: TRBJ1-5; CDR3: CASSLLGVGNQPQHF
length: 15; V: TRBV5-1; J: TRBJ2-1; CDR3: CASSVVGGSYNEQFF
length: 15; V: TRBV5-1; J: TRBJ1-1; CDR3: CASSQVWGADTEAFF
length: 14; V: TRBV7-2; J: TRBJ2-7; CDR3: CASSLGDQNYEQYF
length: 14; V: TRBV20-1; J: TRBJ2-7; CDR3: CSARGVDSSYEQYF
length: 15; V: TRBV24-1; J: TRBJ2-2; CDR3: CATSEDGPTTGELFF
length: 12; V: TRBV12-3/TRBV12-4; J: TRBJ1-1; CDR3: CASSLGEGEAFF
length: 13; V: TRBV27; J: TRBJ2-7; CDR3: CASSRGAGYEQYF
length: 14; V: TRBV18; J: TRBJ2-7; CDR3: CASSPPTGSYEQYF
length: 10; V: TRBV2; J: TRBJ2-5; CDR3: CASSVETQYF
length: 13; V: TRBV27; J: TRBJ1-6; CDR3: CASMGRANRPLHF
length: 15; V: TRBV20-1; J: TRBJ2-1; CDR3: CSAPRLVGGHNEQFF
length: 13; V: TRBV5-5; J: TRBJ1-5; CDR3: CASSLLWDQPQHF
length: 17; V: TRBV6-1; J: TRBJ2-1; CDR3: CASSRKVADISYNEQFF
length: 12; V: TRBV12-3/TRBV12-4; J: TRBJ2-1; CDR3: CASSLIAYEQFF
length: 14; V: TRBV19; J: TRBJ1-1; CDR3: CASSISRRNTEAFF
length: 13; V: TRBV29-1; J: TRBJ2-7; CDR3: CSVAGTLTYEQYF
length: 12; V: TRBV24-1; J: TRBJ1-1; CDR3: CASRGRSTEAFF